Sequencing of this TCR beta chain was carried out in a study of T cells in Graves' hyperthyroidism and ophthalmopathy (dated by TCRdb to about 2019). About the investigation overall: Peripheral blood was sampled at the time of initial diagnosis, prior to any treatment. A discovery cohort of about 95 patients, about 40 with Graves' ophthalmopathy and approximately 55 with stable Graves' hyperthyroidism, was used to find distinguishing TCR V-J signatures. An independent validation cohort of under 20 hyperthyroidism patients and 15 or so patients who later progressed to ophthalmopathy tested prospective prediction of ophthalmopathy. The roughly 94 discovery patients were randomly divided into training and test sets at a 7:3 ratio. The study also compared thyroid tissue and blood T-cell repertoires from a handful of Graves' hyperthyroidism patients. Once sampling was done, hyperthyroidism patients were given methimazole at a starting dose of 30 mg daily, whereas ophthalmopathy patients were given high-dose intravenous methylprednisolone. TCR Vbeta CDR3 sequencing of 140 or so peripheral blood samples (under 45 ophthalmopathy, 70 to 85 hyperthyroidism and roughly 17 progressor patients) is reported in the paper. The study at large found these results: Most expanded thyroid clonotypes (frequency above 0.001) were also detected in blood, a finding suggesting that blood repertoires may reflect thyroid immune responses. No statistical method was used to set the sample size in advance, and investigators knew the group allocation. In validation, the model predicted progression to ophthalmopathy with roughly 70% sensitivity and less than 80% specificity, a median of roughly seven months before onset. In cross-validation, a model built on a 13 V-J signature told ophthalmopathy apart from stable hyperthyroidism with 87.88% sensitivity and roughly 81% specificity, and in testing the same model reached 80%/75%.

This clonotype was found many times. This receptor's antigen is unknown. No per-base quality is available; no much larger clone lies one base away. Reading from cysteine to phenylalanine, the CDR3 counts 15 amino acids. The entry retains the CDR3 DNA only, 45 bases that are in frame from base 1. The germline V gene gives CDR1 as MGHDK and CDR2 as SYGVNS. Trimming removed 5 bases from V and 5 bases from J; the gene matches leave 5 bases unexplained. The TCR beta CDR3 regions were amplified from RNA transcripts. For the first round of RT-PCR on the TCR CDR3, the HTBI primer set was used together with the Qiagen OneStep RT-PCR kit. Libraries were constructed in a second round of multiplex PCR, after which size selection and purification were performed. Paired-end sequencing of the libraries was performed with 100 bp reads on an Illumina HiSeq2000. In the source study's methods: Raw data were processed with SOAPnuke, discarding reads with adapters, uncalled bases, mean Phred below 15, or no exact constant-primer or identifier match. High-quality paired reads were merged using COPE v1.2.5, and each unique nucleotide sequence was defined as a clonotype. MiTCR v1.1 was used to align clonotypes to the IMGT TRBV, TRBD and TRBJ reference segments. Analysis was restricted to V-J combinations with a frequency above 0.0001, which covered 98% to 99.2% of repertoires. The TCS score was defined as F50 (clonal expansion) divided by E x V (chaos), with BLOSUM62-based TCRdist calculated between CDR3 peptides within each V-J. Welch's t-statistics and random forest reduced around 510 V-J features to roughly 13, which were used in a naive Bayes classifier (R e1071). In TCRdb, the public reads were trimmed at Q25 with fastp and aligned with MiXCR, with productive beta chains retained. Records with the same CDR3 protein are collapsed into one entry carrying the most frequent genes and DNA. The V and J calls reflect TCRdb's pipeline rather than the authors' work. The sample table lists about 260,000 distinct CDR3 sequences, around 25% of them with a count of one. The ten largest clonotypes hold approximately 30% of the sample.

The hyperthyroidism patients were between 18 and 65 years old and newly diagnosed, with a disease duration of less than 2 months. Patients with uncontrolled infections, other autoimmune diseases, pregnancy or lactation were excluded. Diagnoses relied on clinical symptoms, serum thyroxine and TRAb, thyroid ultrasound and orbital computed tomography. Blood from progressor patients was collected at the time of first diagnosis with hyperthyroidism, before any ophthalmopathy symptoms had appeared. PBMCs were separated from approximately 9.9 ml of fresh peripheral blood using Ficoll-Paque density gradient centrifugation. Progressor patients were initially diagnosed with Graves' hyperthyroidism and developed ophthalmopathy during follow-up. Total RNA was extracted using Trizol reagent, and RNA quality was assessed on an Agilent 2100 Bioanalyzer.

The specimen was blood. This sequence originates from a man in his forties with Graves' hyperthyroidism that later progressed to Graves' ophthalmopathy. This sequence uses TRBV25-1 and TRBJ1-5; 11 bases in the junction line up with TRBD1. CDR3 loop: CASSRAGQGDQPQHF. In nucleotide form, the sequence is TGTGCCAGCAGTAGAGCGGGACAGGGGGATCAGCCCCAGCATTTT.